The rows below give T cell receptor beta chains drawn from one sample of a study of blood T cell repertoires in COVID-19. TCRdb's table, derived via immunoSEQ multiplex PCR, lists solely in-frame clones and lacks some. The sample has roughly 280,000 clones, 80% to 90% seen once; the top ten hold around 2%. Sample: PBMCs or T cells enriched from blood (not recorded which). These receptor sequences come from a woman under 30 who had recovered from COVID-19. The CDR3 runs from the conserved cysteine through the conserved F or W. The order of the fields is D gene, J gene, V gene, clone size, CDR3 protein, CDR3 DNA. A D gene is named only where the DNA matches it firmly. Clone size is shown for a subset of rows, as once, few, many or a class of expanded clone.

NA	TRBJ1-2	TRBV7-8	NA	CASSFLGPGGGYTF	TGTGCCAGCAGCTTTCTTGGGCCCGGGGGTGGCTACACCTTC
NA	TRBJ1-1	TRBV5-1	NA	CASSLGTGFGTEAFF	TGCGCCAGCAGCTTGGGGACTGGGTTTGGCACTGAAGCTTTCTTT
TRBD1	TRBJ2-1	TRBV25-1	NA	CASSELGQINEQFF	TGTGCCAGCAGTGAATTGGGACAGATCAATGAGCAGTTCTTC
NA	TRBJ1-1	TRBV27	NA	CASSLRGGRGAFF	TGTGCCAGCAGTTTAAGGGGGGGCCGGGGGGCTTTCTTT
TRBD1	TRBJ1-1	TRBV27	NA	CASSFGTENTEAFF	TGTGCCAGCAGTTTCGGGACAGAGAACACTGAAGCTTTCTTT
TRBD1	TRBJ1-1	TRBV23-1	once	CASSQSFPGQGNTEAFF	TGCGCCAGCAGTCAATCCTTCCCGGGACAGGGGAACACTGAAGCTTTCTTT
NA	TRBJ2-5	TRBV5-1	NA	CASSLGPQETQYF	TGCGCCAGCAGCTTAGGCCCCCAGGAAACCCAGTACTTC
TRBD1	TRBJ1-2	TRBV7-2	NA	CASSPRTGGRYGYTF	TGTGCCAGCAGCCCCAGGACAGGGGGCCGCTATGGCTACACCTTC
TRBD2	TRBJ2-2	TRBV4-2	NA	CASSQVGGLGELFF	TGTGCCAGCAGCCAAGTGGGAGGGCTCGGGGAGCTGTTTTTT
NA	TRBJ2-1	TRBV21-1	NA	CASIPYNEQFF	TGTGCCAGCATCCCTTACAATGAGCAGTTCTTC
NA	TRBJ1-2	TRBV11-2	NA	CASSPRTEPRSNYGYTF	TGTGCCAGCAGCCCCCGGACAGAACCCAGGAGTAACTATGGCTACACCTTC
TRBD1	TRBJ1-1	TRBV6-6	NA	CASSLTQGAKAFF	TGTGCCAGCAGTTTAACCCAGGGGGCAAAAGCTTTCTTT
TRBD2	TRBJ2-7	TRBV11-2	NA	CASSFRASSGGLSYEQYF	TGTGCCAGCAGCTTTAGGGCCTCAAGCGGGGGGCTATCCTACGAGCAGTACTTC
NA	TRBJ1-4	TRBV18	NA	CASSPPPGREEKLFF	TGTGCCAGCTCACCGCCGCCGGGGAGGGAGGAAAAACTGTTTTTT
NA	TRBJ1-2	TRBV19	NA	CASKSGTLSNYGYTF	TGTGCCAGTAAATCCGGGACACTCTCTAACTATGGCTACACCTTC
TRBD1	TRBJ1-5	TRBV15	NA	CATRAGTGEDQPQHF	TGTGCCACCAGGGCTGGGACAGGGGAAGATCAGCCCCAGCATTTT
TRBD2	TRBJ2-7	TRBV6-5	NA	CASSYAGTSGEQYF	TGTGCCAGCAGTTACGCCGGGACTAGTGGCGAGCAGTACTTC
TRBD2	TRBJ2-5	TRBV5-1	NA	CASSLDPAGGLLETQYF	TGCGCCAGCAGCTTGGATCCAGCGGGAGGACTCTTGGAGACCCAGTACTTC
TRBD1	TRBJ2-7	TRBV6-5	NA	CASRTGGYEQYF	TGTGCCAGCAGGACAGGGGGGTACGAGCAGTACTTC
TRBD1	TRBJ1-4	TRBV9	NA	CASSYRGNNEKLFF	TGTGCCAGCAGCTACAGGGGGAATAATGAAAAACTGTTTTTT
TRBD1	TRBJ1-1	TRBV19	NA	CASSLHRGRNTEAFF	TGTGCCAGTAGTCTTCACAGGGGTCGGAACACTGAAGCTTTCTTT
TRBD1	TRBJ1-6	TRBV7-6	NA	CASSSGQGSQSPLHF	TGTGCCAGCAGCTCTGGACAGGGGAGTCAATCACCCCTCCACTTT
TRBD2	TRBJ2-5	TRBV2	NA	CASSKAGGRQETQYF	TGTGCCAGCAGCAAAGCGGGGGGGCGGCAAGAGACCCAGTACTTC
NA	TRBJ1-1	TRBV5-1	NA	CASSLAGTPNTEAFF	TGCGCCAGCAGCTTGGCCGGGACACCTAACACTGAAGCTTTCTTT
TRBD2	TRBJ2-7	TRBV7-2	NA	CASSLGSSGGREQYF	TGTGCCAGCAGCTTAGGGTCTAGCGGGGGGCGGGAGCAGTACTTC
NA	TRBJ1-5	TRBV5-1	NA	CASSLEGRDQPQHF	TGCGCCAGCAGCTTGGAAGGCCGGGATCAGCCCCAGCATTTT
NA	TRBJ1-6	TRBV19	NA	CASSTGQSSYNSPLHF	TGTGCCAGTAGTACCGGACAGAGCTCCTATAATTCACCCCTCCACTTT
NA	TRBJ2-7	TRBV28	NA	CASTTGAIPTGSHEQYF	TGTGCCAGCACCACCGGAGCCATCCCCACAGGATCCCACGAGCAGTACTTC
NA	TRBJ1-5	TRBV3-1/TRBV3-2	once	CASSQSSQGSNQPQHF	TGTGCCAGCAGCCAAAGTAGTCAGGGGAGCAATCAGCCCCAGCATTTT
NA	TRBJ2-1	TRBV6-5	once	CASSYSSSNNEQFF	TGTGCCAGCAGTTACTCGTCCAGTAACAATGAGCAGTTCTTC
NA	TRBJ2-5	TRBV5-1	NA	CASSLAGSVQETQYF	TGCGCCAGCAGCTTGGCCGGGTCAGTCCAAGAGACCCAGTACTTC